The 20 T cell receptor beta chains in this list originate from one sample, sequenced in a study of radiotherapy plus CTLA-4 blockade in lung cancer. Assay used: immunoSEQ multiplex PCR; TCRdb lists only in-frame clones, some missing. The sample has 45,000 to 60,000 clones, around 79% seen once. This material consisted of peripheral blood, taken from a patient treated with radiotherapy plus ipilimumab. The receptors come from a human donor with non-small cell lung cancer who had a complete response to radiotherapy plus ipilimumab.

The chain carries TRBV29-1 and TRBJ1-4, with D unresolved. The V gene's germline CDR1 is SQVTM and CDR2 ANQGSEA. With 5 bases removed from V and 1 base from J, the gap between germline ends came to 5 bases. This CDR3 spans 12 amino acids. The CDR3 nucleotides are TGCAGCGTTCGAGTAACTAATGAAAAACTGTTTTTT. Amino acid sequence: CSVRVTNEKLFF.

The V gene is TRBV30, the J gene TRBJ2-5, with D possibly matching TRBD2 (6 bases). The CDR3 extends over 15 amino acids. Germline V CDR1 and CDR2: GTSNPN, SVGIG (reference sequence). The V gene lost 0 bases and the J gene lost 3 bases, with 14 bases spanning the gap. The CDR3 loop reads CAWSVGDFRKETQYF. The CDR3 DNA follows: TGTGCCTGGAGTGTAGGGGACTTTCGGAAAGAGACCCAGTACTTC.

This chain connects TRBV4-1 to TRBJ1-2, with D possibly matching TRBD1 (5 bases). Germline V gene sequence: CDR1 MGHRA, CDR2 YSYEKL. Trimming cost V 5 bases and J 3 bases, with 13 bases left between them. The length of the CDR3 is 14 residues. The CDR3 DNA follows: TGCGCCAGCAGCGAGGGACTGTCTGACTATGGCTACACCTTC. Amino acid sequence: CASSEGLSDYGYTF.

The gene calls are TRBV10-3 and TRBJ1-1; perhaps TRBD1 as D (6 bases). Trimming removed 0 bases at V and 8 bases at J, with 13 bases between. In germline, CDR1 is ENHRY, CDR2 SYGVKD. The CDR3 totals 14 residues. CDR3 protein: CAISESAGVGEAFF. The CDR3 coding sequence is TGTGCCATCAGTGAGTCGGCAGGGGTGGGCGAAGCTTTCTTT.

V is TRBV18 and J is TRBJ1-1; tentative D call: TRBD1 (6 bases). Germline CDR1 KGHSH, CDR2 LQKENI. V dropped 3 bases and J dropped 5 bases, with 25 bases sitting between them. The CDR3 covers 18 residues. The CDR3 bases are TGTGCCAGCTCACCGACGACCCTATTAGGGGGTCAAAAAACTGAAGCTTTCTTT. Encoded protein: CASSPTTLLGGQKTEAFF.

CDR3 protein: CASSRSGANSGNTIYF. The CDR3 DNA reads TGTGCCAGCAGCCGTTCAGGGGCCAATTCTGGAAACACCATATATTTT. The gene calls are TRBV13 and TRBJ1-3; tentative D call: TRBD1 (6 bases). Germline V lookup: CDR1 PRHDT, CDR2 FYEKMQ (reference sequence). The CDR3 covers 16 residues. Trimming took 5 bases from V and 1 from J, leaving 15 bases between them.

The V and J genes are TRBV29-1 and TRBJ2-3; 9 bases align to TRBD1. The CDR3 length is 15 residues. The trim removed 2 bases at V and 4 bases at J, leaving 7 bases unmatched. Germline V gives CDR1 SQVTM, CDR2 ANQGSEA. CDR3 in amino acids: CSVEWNRGRADTQYF. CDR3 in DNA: TGCAGCGTTGAATGGAACAGGGGGCGCGCAGATACGCAGTATTTT.

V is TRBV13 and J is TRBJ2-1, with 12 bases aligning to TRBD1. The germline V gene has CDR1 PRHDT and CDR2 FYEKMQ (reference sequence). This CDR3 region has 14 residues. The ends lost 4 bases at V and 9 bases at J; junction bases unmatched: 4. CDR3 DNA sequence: TGTGCCAGCAGCTGGGGACAGGGGGCTATTGAGCAGTTCTTC. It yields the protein CASSWGQGAIEQFF.

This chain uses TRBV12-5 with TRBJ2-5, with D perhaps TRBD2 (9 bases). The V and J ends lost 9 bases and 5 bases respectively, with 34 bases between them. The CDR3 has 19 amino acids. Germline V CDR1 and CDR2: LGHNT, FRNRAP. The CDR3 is CASFWSGGAGGPDAETQYF. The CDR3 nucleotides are TGTGCTAGCTTTTGGTCAGGGGGCGCGGGAGGGCCTGACGCCGAGACCCAGTACTTC.

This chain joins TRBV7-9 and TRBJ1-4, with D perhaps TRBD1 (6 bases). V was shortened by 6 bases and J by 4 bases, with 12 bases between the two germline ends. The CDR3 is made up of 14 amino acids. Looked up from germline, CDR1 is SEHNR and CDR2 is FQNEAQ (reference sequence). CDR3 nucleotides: TGTGCCAGCAGTCGACAGGAATTTAATGAAAAACTGTTTTTT. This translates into CASSRQEFNEKLFF.

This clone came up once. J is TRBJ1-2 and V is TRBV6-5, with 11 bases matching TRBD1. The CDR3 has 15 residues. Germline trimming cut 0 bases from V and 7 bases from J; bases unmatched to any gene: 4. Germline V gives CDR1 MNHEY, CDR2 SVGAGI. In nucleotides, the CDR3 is TGTGCCAGCAGTTACTCACATGGGACAGGGGGTGGCTACACCTTC. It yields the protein CASSYSHGTGGGYTF.

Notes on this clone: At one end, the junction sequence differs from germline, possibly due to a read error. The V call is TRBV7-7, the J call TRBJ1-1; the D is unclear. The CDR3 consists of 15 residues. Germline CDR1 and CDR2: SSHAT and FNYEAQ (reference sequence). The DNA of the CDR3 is TGTGCTAGCAGCTCGGGGAAGGGAAGGTACACTGAAGCTTTCTTT. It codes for CASSSGKGRYTEAFF. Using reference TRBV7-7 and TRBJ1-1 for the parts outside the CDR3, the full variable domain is GAGVSQSPRYKVTKRGQDVTLRCDPISSHATLYWYQQALGQGPEFLTYFNYEAQPDKSGLPSDRFSAERPEGSISTLTIQRTEQRDSAMYRCASSSGKGRYTEAFFGQGTRLTVV.

The CDR3 nucleotides read TGTGCCAGCAGCTTAGGAGGGGGCGACGGCTACACCTTC. As protein: CASSLGGGDGYTF. J is TRBJ1-2 and V is TRBV5-6; TRBD1 matches 7 bases. Germline values: CDR1 SGHDT, CDR2 YYEEEE. The V and J ends lost 2 bases and 8 bases, in that order; junction bases with no gene match: 6. The CDR3 contains 13 residues.

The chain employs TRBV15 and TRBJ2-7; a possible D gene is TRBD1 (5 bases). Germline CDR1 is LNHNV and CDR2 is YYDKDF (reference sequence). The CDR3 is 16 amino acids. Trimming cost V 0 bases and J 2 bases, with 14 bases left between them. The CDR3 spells CATSRDDQQEAYEQYF. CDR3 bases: TGTGCCACCAGCAGAGATGATCAACAGGAAGCCTACGAGCAGTACTTC.

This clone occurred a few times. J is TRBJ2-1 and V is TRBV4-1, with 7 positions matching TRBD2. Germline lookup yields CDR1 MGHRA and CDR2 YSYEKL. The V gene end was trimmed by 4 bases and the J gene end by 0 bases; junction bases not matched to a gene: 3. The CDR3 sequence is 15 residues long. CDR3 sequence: CASSLGGSSYNEQFF. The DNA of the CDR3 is TGCGCCAGCAGCCTGGGGGGGAGCTCCTACAATGAGCAGTTCTTC.

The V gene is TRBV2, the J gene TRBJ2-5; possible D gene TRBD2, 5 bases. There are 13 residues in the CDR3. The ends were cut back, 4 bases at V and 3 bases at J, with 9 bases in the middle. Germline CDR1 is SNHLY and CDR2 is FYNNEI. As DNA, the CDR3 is TGTGCCAGCAGTGTTCGGCGGGAAGAGACCCAGTACTTC. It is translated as CASSVRREETQYF.

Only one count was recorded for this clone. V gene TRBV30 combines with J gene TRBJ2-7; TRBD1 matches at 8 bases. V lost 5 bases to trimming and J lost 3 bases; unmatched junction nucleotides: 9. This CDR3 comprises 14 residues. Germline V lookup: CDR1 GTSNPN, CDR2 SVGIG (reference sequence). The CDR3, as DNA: TGTGCCTGGGGATCGTACAGGGGGGTCTACGAGCAGTACTTC. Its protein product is CAWGSYRGVYEQYF.

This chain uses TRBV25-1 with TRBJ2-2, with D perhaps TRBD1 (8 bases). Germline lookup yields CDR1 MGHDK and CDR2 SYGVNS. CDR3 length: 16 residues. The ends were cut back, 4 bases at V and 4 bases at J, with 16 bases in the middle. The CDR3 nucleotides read TGTGCCAGCAGTGGGGGAGGGGACAGGCTCACCGGGGAGCTGTTTTTT. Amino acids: CASSGGGDRLTGELFF.

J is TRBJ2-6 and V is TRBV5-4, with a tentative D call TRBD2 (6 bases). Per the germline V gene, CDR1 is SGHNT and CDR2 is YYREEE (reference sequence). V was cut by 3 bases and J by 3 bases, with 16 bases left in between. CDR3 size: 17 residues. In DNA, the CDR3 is TGTGCCAGCAGCTCACGAGGAGGGACTGGTGGGGCCAACGTCCTGACTTTC. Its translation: CASSSRGGTGGANVLTF.

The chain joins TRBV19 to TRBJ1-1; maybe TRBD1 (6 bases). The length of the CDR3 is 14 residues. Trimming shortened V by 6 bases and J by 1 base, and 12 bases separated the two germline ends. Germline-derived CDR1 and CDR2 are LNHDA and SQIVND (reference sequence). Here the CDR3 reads CASRQGWGNTEAFF. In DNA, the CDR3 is TGTGCCAGTAGACAGGGTTGGGGGAACACTGAAGCTTTCTTT.